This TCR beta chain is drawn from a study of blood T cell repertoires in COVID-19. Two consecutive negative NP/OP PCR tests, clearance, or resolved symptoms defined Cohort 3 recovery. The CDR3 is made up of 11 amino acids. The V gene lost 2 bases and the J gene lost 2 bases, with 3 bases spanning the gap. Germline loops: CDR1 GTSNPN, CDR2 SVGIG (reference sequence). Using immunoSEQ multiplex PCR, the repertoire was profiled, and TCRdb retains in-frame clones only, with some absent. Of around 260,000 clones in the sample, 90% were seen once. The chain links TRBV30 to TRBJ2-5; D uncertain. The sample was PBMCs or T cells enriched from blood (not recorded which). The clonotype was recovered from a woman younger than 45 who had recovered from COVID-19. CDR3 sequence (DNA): TGTGCCTGGAGTTTACAAGAGACCCAGTACTTC. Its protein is CAWSLQETQYF.